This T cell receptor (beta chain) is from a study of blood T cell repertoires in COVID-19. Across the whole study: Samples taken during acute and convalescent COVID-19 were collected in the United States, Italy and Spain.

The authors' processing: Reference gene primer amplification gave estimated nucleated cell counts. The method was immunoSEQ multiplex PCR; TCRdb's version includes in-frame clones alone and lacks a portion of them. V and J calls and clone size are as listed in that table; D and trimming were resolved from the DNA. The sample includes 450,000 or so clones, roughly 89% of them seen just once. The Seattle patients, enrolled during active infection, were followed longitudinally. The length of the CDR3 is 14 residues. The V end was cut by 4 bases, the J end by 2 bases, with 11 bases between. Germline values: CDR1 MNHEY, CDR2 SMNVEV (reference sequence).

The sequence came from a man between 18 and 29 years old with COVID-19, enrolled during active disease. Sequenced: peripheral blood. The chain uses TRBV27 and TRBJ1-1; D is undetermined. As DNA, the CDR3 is TGTGCCAGCAGTTGGGCGGGGAGCAACACTGAAGCTTTCTTT. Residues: CASSWAGSNTEAFF.